This TCR beta chain is drawn from a study of blood T cell repertoires in COVID-19. Study as a whole: Italy, Spain and the United States were the sources of the convalescent and acute COVID-19 samples. PBMCs, B-cell-depleted T cells, or T cells provided the cDNA or gDNA that made up the material.

Authors' methods: Reference gene primer amplification gave estimated nucleated cell counts. Repertoires were generated with immunoSEQ multiplex PCR, while TCRdb's copy carries only in-frame clones and drops some. The V and J calls and clone size are taken from that table; D and trimming were inferred from the DNA. The sample lists 120,000 to 150,000 clones, around 87% seen once, with approximately 1.2% in the top ten. This CDR3 has 14 amino acids. Germline V gene data show CDR1 as KGHSH and CDR2 as LQKENI. The V end lost 2 bases, the J end lost 2 bases, and 10 bases lay between the germline ends. Those enrolled, adults aged about 18 to 89 years, came from some 25 US areas.

This TCR came from a woman aged 25 to 45 with acute COVID-19. Sequenced: PBMCs or T cells enriched from blood (not recorded which). This chain links TRBV18 with TRBJ2-7; TRBD2 is a possible D gene (7 bases). The DNA of the CDR3 is TGTGCCAGCTCACCATCCGGGGGGCCCTACGAGCAGTACTTC. Translated: CASSPSGGPYEQYF. The whole variable domain, filled in from reference TRBV18 and TRBJ2-7, reads NAGVMQNPRHLVRRRGQEARLRCSPMKGHSHVYWYRQLPEEGLKFMVYLQKENIIDESGMPKERFSAEFPKEGPSILRIQQVVRGDSAAYFCASSPSGGPYEQYFGPGTRLTVT.